The entry below gives a single T cell receptor (beta chain) sequence along with its context. Its specificity is not known. The data were taken from a study of CD8+ T cells in alopecia areata. For the study at large: Patients received oral tofacitinib, 5 to 10 mg twice daily, for moderate-to-severe alopecia areata.

The CDR3 runs to 17 residues. Trimming cost V 5 bases and J 0 bases, with 16 bases left between them. Germline CDR1 reads MNHEY; CDR2 reads SMNVEV (reference sequence). Study results and limitations: TCR sharing across patients was less clear than in mice, possibly HLA-related.

Sequencing used cDNA as its template, made by extracting RNA and reverse transcribing it. Profiled with immunoSEQ multiplex PCR; TCRdb holds only in-frame clones, not every one. This table holds approximately 130,000 clones, roughly 55% found once. Treatment reported: oral pan-JAK inhibitor, 5-10 mg twice daily. The specimen comprised CD4+ T cells sorted from blood, sampled at week 4, from a patient treated with tofacitinib. The sequence was obtained from a human donor with alopecia areata. This rearrangement joins TRBV27 to TRBJ2-2; no definite D call. The CDR3 bases are TGTGCCAGCAGTATCCTGGTGGGTCTCTCGAACACCGGGGAGCTGTTTTTT. This gives the protein CASSILVGLSNTGELFF.